The 9 T cell receptor beta chains in this list originate from one sample, sequenced in a study of blood T cell repertoires in COVID-19 (TCRdb year 2020). Library method: the immunoSEQ multiplex PCR assay. As stored in TCRdb, this immuneACCESS dataset retains in-frame rearrangements with V and J assigned. A fraction of the clones does not appear; measured against another copy, unresolved V genes explain less than half of the discrepancy, and the remainder lacks a known reason. For this sample there are approximately 69,000 clones; around four fifths appear just once. The ten largest clones capture 1.8% of the sample. What was sequenced was peripheral blood. These receptors were collected from an older woman with acute or convalescent COVID-19.

V and J are TRBV6-5 and TRBJ1-4; tentative D call: TRBD1 (5 bases). The CDR3 has 15 amino acids. Germline V CDR1 and CDR2: MNHEY, SVGAGI. V was cut by 6 bases and J by 8 bases, with 19 bases left in between. CDR3 DNA sequence: TGTGCCAGCAGGTCCCCAGGGCTTCCCCCCGAAAAACTGTTTTTT. This translates into CASRSPGLPPEKLFF.

Concerning this clone: The sample holds other DNA sequences that translate to the same CDR3. V usage is TRBV19 and J usage is TRBJ1-4, with TRBD1 as a possible D gene (5 bases). CDR3 size: 14 residues. In germline, CDR1 is LNHDA, CDR2 SQIVND (reference sequence). With 5 bases removed from V and 0 bases from J, the gap between germline ends came to 7 bases. CDR3 bases: TGTGCCAGTAGTCCGACAGCAACTAATGAAAAACTGTTTTTT. It translates to CASSPTATNEKLFF.

J is TRBJ1-4 and V is TRBV3-1 (or the pseudogene TRBV3-2); D ambiguous. The CDR3 is 12 residues long. Trimming took off 5 bases at V and 5 bases at J, with 6 bases between the two ends. Germline V gene lookup returns CDR1 LGHDT and CDR2 YNNKEL (reference sequence). CDR3 sequence reads: CASSFGNEKLFF. Written as DNA, the CDR3 is TGTGCCAGCAGCTTCGGGAATGAAAAACTGTTTTTT.

J is TRBJ1-3 and V is TRBV5-1; D gene unclear. CDR1 and CDR2 from the germline V gene are SGHRS and YFSETQ. The CDR3 sequence is 16 residues long. V lost 0 bases to trimming and J lost 2 bases, with 12 bases between them. CDR3 residues: CASSLDPGAPGNTIYF. The CDR3 DNA reads TGCGCCAGCAGCTTGGACCCTGGTGCGCCTGGAAACACCATATATTTT.

J is TRBJ1-1 and V is TRBV19; 8 nucleotides agree with TRBD1. Losses at the gene ends were 2 bases for V and 1 base for J; bases not matched to a gene: 3. The CDR3 loop spans 15 amino acids. CDR1 LNHDA and CDR2 SQIVND come from the germline V gene (reference sequence). This CDR3 reads CASSIQGARNTEAFF. The CDR3 nucleotides are TGTGCCAGTAGTATACAGGGGGCACGGAACACTGAAGCTTTCTTT.

The chain combines TRBV2 with TRBJ1-2, with D maybe TRBD1 (5 bases). The CDR3 is 14 amino acids. Per germline, CDR1 SNHLY and CDR2 FYNNEI. V lost 7 bases and J 0 bases, leaving 12 bases between the germline ends. The CDR3 DNA reads as TGTGCCAGCACCGTGGGGGGAGCTAACTATGGCTACACCTTC. Its translation: CASTVGGANYGYTF.

A few counts support this clone. The genes are TRBV6-5 and TRBJ1-6; D uncertain. The CDR3 is made up of 15 amino acids. CDR1 is MNHEY, CDR2 SVGAGI, per germline. V was trimmed by 6 bases and J by 6 bases, leaving 15 bases between them. CDR3: CASRYEGGPNSPLHF. CDR3 nucleotides: TGTGCCAGCAGGTACGAGGGAGGACCTAATTCACCCCTCCACTTT.

The chain links TRBV29-1 to TRBJ2-7, with a possible D match to TRBD2 (6 bases). This CDR3 has 14 amino acids. In germline, CDR1 is SQVTM, CDR2 ANQGSEA. V dropped 5 bases and J dropped 7 bases, with 21 bases sitting between them. The CDR3 region has the DNA TGCAGCGTTAGTTTGCGTGGACTCCGGGGGGAGCAGTACTTC. Protein: CSVSLRGLRGEQYF.

The V gene is TRBV6-5, the J gene TRBJ2-1, with 11 bases identical to TRBD2. V lost 2 bases and J lost 10; bases outside the gene matches: 7. The CDR3 spans 15 residues. CDR1 is MNHEY and CDR2 is SVGAGI in the germline V gene. CDR3 in amino acids: CASSYGLAGGPEQFF. DNA of the CDR3: TGTGCCAGCAGTTACGGGCTAGCGGGGGGCCCAGAGCAGTTCTTC.